Shown below are 20 T cell receptor beta chains from a single sample sequenced in a study of OX40 agonist ivuxolimab in advanced cancers. Sequenced by immunoSEQ multiplex PCR; TCRdb stores in-frame clones only, minus some. The sample holds 55,000 to 65,000 clones; roughly 89% are singletons and the top ten take around 14%. The material was CD4+ or CD8+ T cells sorted from blood, obtained in a trial of the OX40 agonist ivuxolimab. These TCRs come from an adult with an advanced solid tumor such as melanoma, head and neck, liver or kidney cancer.

This rearrangement joins TRBV18 to TRBJ1-3, with no clear D. With 1 base removed from V and 0 bases from J, the gap between germline ends came to 7 bases. CDR3 length: 15 amino acids. CDR1 and CDR2 from the germline V gene are KGHSH and LQKENI. CDR3 DNA: TGTGCCAGCTCACCACTTCTGAGCTCTGGAAACACCATATATTTT. This sequence encodes CASSPLLSSGNTIYF.

This clone has a handful of counts. The chain uses TRBV10-3 and TRBJ2-7; TRBD2 matches 7 bases. Germline V gene sequence: CDR1 ENHRY, CDR2 SYGVKD. V dropped 3 bases and J dropped 5; count of bases not matched to a gene: 7. This CDR3 has 14 amino acids. The DNA for the CDR3 is TGTGCCATCAGTGACGGACTAGTAATTGACGAGCAGTACTTC. Translated, it gives CAISDGLVIDEQYF.

The gene calls are TRBV9 and TRBJ2-3; no firm D call. Germline loops: CDR1 SGDLS, CDR2 YYNGEE. V was pared by 0 bases and J by 4 bases, with 0 bases between. The CDR3 is 11 residues long. The CDR3 DNA reads as TGTGCCAGCAGCGTAGCAGATACGCAGTATTTT. Translating gives CASSVADTQYF.

The chain has TRBV7-6 and TRBJ2-1; 9 nucleotides agree with TRBD2. Germline CDR1 is SGHVS and CDR2 is FNYEAQ. Trimming cost V 3 bases and J 10 bases; bases outside gene matches: 7. The CDR3 spans 14 residues. The CDR3 DNA is TGTGCCAGCAGCTTTCTAGCGGGAAGGGACGAGCAGTTCTTC. It yields the protein CASSFLAGRDEQFF.

The sample holds one count of this clone. The chain couples TRBV27 to TRBJ1-4, with 9 bases identical to TRBD1. Trimming cost V 2 bases and J 10 bases; bases outside gene matches: 5. CDR1 is MNHEY and CDR2 is SMNVEV in the germline V gene (reference sequence). The CDR3 loop spans 14 amino acids. CDR3 in DNA: TGTGCCAGCAGTTTAAGTACAGGGGGCGGAAAACTGTTTTTT. It translates to CASSLSTGGGKLFF.

In its sample, this clone was seen once. The V call is TRBV7-3, the J call TRBJ2-3; D gene uncertain. Germline CDR1 reads SGHTA; CDR2 reads FQGTGA. V dropped 6 bases and J dropped 0 bases, with 10 bases sitting between them. The CDR3 spans 14 residues. CDR3 bases: TGTGCCAGCAGTCCAACAGAGAGCACAGATACGCAGTATTTT. Its protein is CASSPTESTDTQYF. Full variable domain (remainder filled in from reference TRBV7-3 and TRBJ2-3): GAGVSQTPSNKVTEKGKYVELRCDPISGHTALYWYRQSLGQGPEFLIYFQGTGAADDSGLPNDRFFAVRPEGSVSTLKIQRTERGDSAVYLCASSPTESTDTQYFGPGTRLTVL.

The CDR3 protein is CASSFDREKLFF. The CDR3 region has the DNA TGTGCCAGCAGCTTTGACAGGGAAAAACTGTTTTTT. The chain links TRBV7-2 to TRBJ1-4; D might be TRBD1 (6 bases). V was clipped by 3 bases and J by 8 bases, with 7 bases between them. Germline V CDR1 and CDR2: SGHTA, FQGNSA. The CDR3 is 12 residues long.

The chain joins TRBV7-8 to TRBJ1-3; D remains ambiguous. The germline V gene has CDR1 SGHVS and CDR2 FQNEAQ. There are 14 residues in the CDR3. The ends were cut back, 1 base at V and 5 bases at J, with 9 bases in the middle. CDR3 sequence: CASSLEQTRNTIYF. The CDR3 coding sequence is TGTGCCAGCAGCTTAGAACAGACCAGAAACACCATATATTTT.

The rearrangement uses TRBV19 and TRBJ2-1; 7 positions match TRBD1. The CDR3 length is 16 residues. Losses at the gene ends were 5 bases for V and 2 bases for J; bases not matched to a gene: 9. Per germline, CDR1 LNHDA and CDR2 SQIVND (reference sequence). CDR3 nucleotides: TGTGCCAGTAGTCCCCTCAACAGGGGAGCCTACAATGAGCAGTTCTTC. As protein: CASSPLNRGAYNEQFF. The complete variable domain, with remaining parts taken from reference TRBV19 and TRBJ2-1, reads DGGITQSPKYLFRKEGQNVTLSCEQNLNHDAMYWYRQDPGQGLRLIYYSQIVNDFQKGDIAEGYSVSREKKESFPLTVTSAQKNPTAFYLCASSPLNRGAYNEQFFGPGTRLTVL.

The CDR3 DNA sequence: TGCAGCGTGAGACATCTGTGGAATGAGCAGTTCTTC. Its protein product is CSVRHLWNEQFF. The chain uses TRBV29-1 and TRBJ2-1; D is unresolved. The germline gives CDR1 SQVTM, CDR2 ANQGSEA. Trimming pared 6 bases from V and 7 bases from J, leaving 13 bases between. The CDR3 has 12 residues.

This clone was counted between two and nine times. The chain uses TRBV23-1 and TRBJ1-1; 9 nucleotides agree with TRBD1. TRBV23-1 is assigned to the ORF class and has an uncertain function. V trimming: 0 bases; J trimming: 2 bases; junction bases outside the gene matches: 13. The CDR3 runs 19 residues. DNA of the CDR3: TGCGCCAGCAGTCAATCGATAGTCGTGGACAGGGGAATCAACACTGAAGCTTTCTTT. Translation gives CASSQSIVVDRGINTEAFF.

This chain links TRBV27 with TRBJ1-5, with D maybe TRBD1 (5 bases). Trimming removed 5 bases at V and 5 bases at J, with 13 bases between. The germline V gene has CDR1 MNHEY and CDR2 SMNVEV (reference sequence). The CDR3 length is 14 residues. CDR3 bases: TGTGCCAGCAGTCGGGGGTGGTCAGATCAGCCCCAGCATTTT. Translation gives CASSRGWSDQPQHF.

V is TRBV6-5 and J is TRBJ2-7; D is perhaps TRBD1 (7 bases). Germline CDR1 reads MNHEY; CDR2 reads SVGAGI. The CDR3 consists of 15 residues. Trimming removed 0 bases from V and 4 bases from J, with 13 bases in between. The chain's CDR3 is CASSYSPTGTYEQYF. The CDR3 coding sequence is TGTGCCAGCAGTTACTCCCCGACAGGGACTTACGAGCAGTACTTC.

V usage is TRBV5-1 and J usage is TRBJ2-5; 7 bases agree with TRBD2. The CDR3 sequence is 14 residues long. CDR1 and CDR2 (germline): SGHRS, YFSETQ. J lost 1 base, V lost 2 bases, and 2 bases had no gene match. The DNA of the CDR3 is TGCGCCAGCAGCTTCTCTAGCGGCCAAGAGACCCAGTACTTC. Translating gives CASSFSSGQETQYF.

The chain couples TRBV14 to TRBJ2-3; D is undetermined. CDR3 size: 14 residues. Trimming took 4 bases from V and 5 from J, leaving 13 bases between them. The germline gives CDR1 SGHDN, CDR2 FVKESK. DNA of the CDR3: TGTGCCAGCAGCCCCACAGTTCGAAGAGATACGCAGTATTTT. Its translation: CASSPTVRRDTQYF.

The genes are TRBV5-1 and TRBJ1-5; the D gene is possibly TRBD1 (5 bases). Trimming stripped 1 base from V and 6 bases from J, with 8 bases between. The CDR3 spans 13 residues. Germline V lookup: CDR1 SGHRS, CDR2 YFSETQ. The CDR3 is CASSLQGRQPQHF. The CDR3 DNA reads TGCGCCAGCAGCTTGCAGGGACGTCAGCCCCAGCATTTT.

The chain has TRBV5-4 and TRBJ1-1; D gene ambiguous. V lost 0 bases and J lost 0, with 9 bases in between. Germline-derived CDR1 and CDR2 are SGHNT and YYREEE (reference sequence). The CDR3 runs 15 residues. The CDR3 DNA follows: TGTGCCAGCAGCTTGGGACGGAACATGAACACTGAAGCTTTCTTT. This codes for CASSLGRNMNTEAFF.

The V call is TRBV4-2, the J call TRBJ2-1; 8 bases align to TRBD2. V gave up 2 bases and J gave up 8 bases; unmatched junction bases: 8. The CDR3 runs 15 residues. Germline V gene data show CDR1 as LGHNA and CDR2 as YNFKEQ. The CDR3 coding sequence is TGTGCCAGCAGCCAAACCCCGGGACTAGTTGATGAGCAGTTCTTC. This sequence encodes CASSQTPGLVDEQFF.

The V gene is TRBV18, the J gene TRBJ2-1; TRBD1 aligns across 7 bases. The V segment lost 5 bases and the J segment 9 bases; nucleotides outside the gene matches: 7. The CDR3 spans 13 residues. The germline V gene has CDR1 KGHSH and CDR2 LQKENI. DNA for the CDR3: TGTGCCAGCTCATTAACAGGGGACGGTGAGCAGTTCTTC. Its protein is CASSLTGDGEQFF.

The genes are TRBV7-6 and TRBJ2-1; no clear D gene. This CDR3 is 18 amino acids long. Germline V gives CDR1 SGHVS, CDR2 FNYEAQ. V lost 2 bases and J lost 3, with 20 bases in between. DNA for the CDR3: TGTGCCAGCAGCTTACCTAAAGCAGCCGCGTCGGGCTACAATGAGCAGTTCTTC. As protein: CASSLPKAAASGYNEQFF.